Each of the 18 T cell receptor beta chains below was sequenced from the same sample in a study of shared clonotypes between healthy human individuals. CD45RO-negative CD8 cells positively selected for CCR7 made up the naive population, which excluded terminally differentiated effector memory CD45RA+ cells. Sequencing was performed with immunoSEQ multiplex PCR; in TCRdb, only in-frame clones are kept and a portion is missing. The sample carries about 870,000 clones, 85% to 95% recorded once. The sample taken for sequencing was naive CD8+ T cells sorted from blood. Source of these receptors: a man aged 30-40 years in good health.

As to this clone: The same CDR3 arises from other DNA sequences in this sample as well. This chain uses TRBV6-1 with TRBJ2-7; unclear D gene. The CDR3 covers 12 residues. With 1 base removed from V and 3 bases from J, the gap between germline ends came to 4 bases. Per the germline V gene, CDR1 is MNHNS and CDR2 is SASEGT. The CDR3 sequence is CASSEGGYEQYF. The CDR3 bases are TGTGCCAGCAGTGAAGGCGGCTACGAGCAGTACTTC.

This CDR3 is CARSLITGGPADTQYF. CDR3 bases: TGTGCCAGAAGCTTGATAACGGGAGGGCCGGCAGATACGCAGTATTTT. The gene calls are TRBV5-3 and TRBJ2-3, with 8 bases fitting TRBD2. TRBV5-3 is designated an ORF whose function remains uncertain. V lost 1 base, J lost 4 bases, and 8 bases stayed unmatched. The CDR3 loop spans 16 amino acids.

V is TRBV30 and J is TRBJ2-7; D remains unclear. The CDR3 consists of 13 residues. Germline V gene lookup returns CDR1 GTSNPN and CDR2 SVGIG (reference sequence). Trimming removed 1 base at V and 4 bases at J, with 11 bases between. The CDR3 DNA sequence: TGTGCCTGGAGTGAAGGTAGGGCGTACGAGCAGTACTTC. It codes for CAWSEGRAYEQYF.

This rearrangement joins TRBV29-1 to TRBJ2-5; 7 bases line up with TRBD2. The V segment lost 5 bases and the J segment 5 bases; nucleotides outside the gene matches: 5. CDR1 and CDR2 from the germline V gene are SQVTM and ANQGSEA. The CDR3 is made up of 12 amino acids. CDR3 DNA sequence: TGCAGCGTTCCCGGGAGGTGGGAGACCCAGTACTTC. It codes for CSVPGRWETQYF.

A word on this clone: Within the sample, other DNA sequences also encode this same CDR3. The chain's CDR3 is CASSSDRDQETQYF. The CDR3 DNA follows: TGTGCCAGCAGCAGCGACAGGGACCAAGAGACCCAGTACTTC. J is TRBJ2-5 and V is TRBV7-9; the match to TRBD1 covers 7 bases. The CDR3 runs 14 residues. Germline CDR1 and CDR2: SEHNR and FQNEAQ (reference sequence). J was trimmed by 0 bases and V by 5 bases; bases with no gene match: 3.

The rearrangement links TRBV28 to TRBJ2-6, with D perhaps TRBD1 (5 bases). V dropped 6 bases and J dropped 2 bases, with 11 bases sitting between them. The CDR3 contains 15 residues. The germline V gene encodes CDR1 MDHEN and CDR2 SYDVKM. This CDR3 reads CASRAQGPGANVLTF. DNA for the CDR3: TGTGCCAGCAGAGCCCAGGGTCCTGGGGCCAACGTCCTGACTTTC.

CDR3 in amino acids: CASGRLAGNYNEQFF. The CDR3 nucleotides read TGTGCCAGTGGTAGACTAGCAGGGAATTACAATGAGCAGTTCTTC. The genes are TRBV19 and TRBJ2-1, with TRBD2 matching 7 bases. Per the germline V gene, CDR1 is LNHDA and CDR2 is SQIVND (reference sequence). V shed 8 bases, J shed 4 bases, and the junction held 11 bases outside the gene matches. The CDR3 sequence is 15 residues long.

The V gene is TRBV27, the J gene TRBJ2-3; D ambiguous. The CDR3 has 14 residues. The germline CDR1 and CDR2 sequences are MNHEY and SMNVEV (reference sequence). V was shortened by 5 bases and J by 4 bases, with 13 bases between the two germline ends. The CDR3 is CASSKLGGADTQYF. The CDR3 nucleotides read TGTGCCAGCAGTAAGCTCGGCGGCGCAGATACGCAGTATTTT.

This chain uses TRBV28 with TRBJ2-1; no clear D. Germline CDR1 and CDR2: MDHEN and SYDVKM. CDR3 length: 14 residues. V lost 6 bases and J lost 9, with 18 bases in between. DNA of the CDR3: TGTGCCAGCAGCCTTGGGTTAGTCCGGAGTGAGCAGTTCTTC. Protein sequence: CASSLGLVRSEQFF.

A single count supports this clone. J is TRBJ2-1 and V is TRBV18; 10 bases align to TRBD2. The germline CDR1 and CDR2 sequences are KGHSH and LQKENI. After removal of 2 bases from V and 5 bases from J, the junction contained 12 bases not matched to a gene. The CDR3 extends over 18 amino acids. The CDR3 DNA sequence: TGTGCCAGCTCACCAGGTTTGTCTAGCGGGAGAGGTCACAATGAGCAGTTCTTC. This encodes CASSPGLSSGRGHNEQFF.

The chain recombines TRBV11-1 with TRBJ2-5; possible D gene TRBD2, 6 bases. Germline values: CDR1 SGHAT, CDR2 FQDESV (reference sequence). V was trimmed by 4 bases and J by 6 bases, leaving 18 bases between them. The CDR3 runs to 15 residues. CDR3 nucleotide sequence: TGTGCCAGCAGCTCCGGCTTCGGGGGTCGGAAGACCCAGTACTTC. Translation gives CASSSGFGGRKTQYF.

The chain employs TRBV7-8 and TRBJ1-5, with no clear D. Germline CDR1 and CDR2: SGHVS and FQNEAQ. This CDR3 region has 12 residues. The V gene lost 3 bases and the J gene lost 9 bases, with 9 bases spanning the gap. CDR3 DNA: TGTGCCAGCAGCTTCAACCATAGGCCCCAGCATTTT. This translates into CASSFNHRPQHF.

This chain joins TRBV30 and TRBJ1-1, with TRBD1 as a possible D gene (5 bases). Germline values: CDR1 GTSNPN, CDR2 SVGIG (reference sequence). The CDR3 is 13 amino acids. V lost 3 bases and J 1 base, leaving 9 bases between the germline ends. In DNA form, the CDR3 reads TGTGCCTGGAGCGAGACAGCGAACACTGAAGCTTTCTTT. This codes for CAWSETANTEAFF.

The genes are TRBV6-6 and TRBJ2-1, with 11 positions matching TRBD2. CDR1 is MNHNY and CDR2 is SVGAGI in the germline V gene (reference sequence). Germline trimming cut 7 bases from V and 3 bases from J; bases unmatched to any gene: 5. The CDR3 loop spans 15 amino acids. CDR3 in amino acids: CASNLAGGYYNEQFF. As DNA, the CDR3 is TGTGCCAGCAACCTAGCGGGAGGCTACTACAATGAGCAGTTCTTC.

V gene TRBV5-4 combines with J gene TRBJ1-1; D not resolved. V gave up 2 bases and J gave up 0 bases, with 20 bases separating them. The CDR3 length is 18 residues. Germline V CDR1 and CDR2: SGHNT, YYREEE (reference sequence). For the CDR3, the DNA is TGTGCCAGCAGCTTAGGGCAGGAAGGGATTTATATGAACACTGAAGCTTTCTTT. Protein product: CASSLGQEGIYMNTEAFF. The full variable domain, in which reference TRBV5-4 and TRBJ1-1 provide the parts outside the CDR3, is ETGVTQSPTHLIKTRGQQVTLRCSSQSGHNTVSWYQQALGQGPQFIFQYYREEENGRGNFPPRFSGLQFPNYSSELNVNALELDDSALYLCASSLGQEGIYMNTEAFFGQGTRLTVV.

As DNA, the CDR3 is TGTGCCAGCCTACCAGGGTCCCGTGGGGCCAACGTCCTGACTTTC. Amino acids: CASLPGSRGANVLTF. This chain joins TRBV6-1 and TRBJ2-6, with D possibly TRBD1 on 5 matching bases. The V end lost 8 bases, the J end lost 3 bases, and 14 bases lay between the germline ends. The germline gives CDR1 MNHNS, CDR2 SASEGT. CDR3 length equals 15 residues.

The chain carries TRBV5-6 and TRBJ2-1; 12 positions agree with TRBD2. V lost 4 bases and J lost 4; bases outside the gene matches: 6. CDR1 is SGHDT, CDR2 YYEEEE, per germline. This CDR3 contains 16 residues. CDR3 residues: CASSRLAGDEYNEQFF. For the CDR3, the DNA is TGTGCCAGCAGCCGACTAGCGGGAGACGAGTACAATGAGCAGTTCTTC.

CDR3 in DNA: TGTGCCAGCAGTGAAGGACCAGGCGGACAGGGGGGCGACTACGAGCAGTACTTC. Translating it yields CASSEGPGGQGGDYEQYF. V is TRBV6-1 and J is TRBJ2-7; 10 bases align to TRBD1. Per germline, CDR1 MNHNS and CDR2 SASEGT. Trimming took 1 base from V and 3 from J; bases not matched to a gene: 12. The CDR3 is 18 residues long.